These 25 T cell receptor beta chains were all obtained from the same sample, sequenced in a study of shared clonotypes between healthy human individuals. Using immunoSEQ multiplex PCR, the repertoire was profiled, and TCRdb retains in-frame clones only, with some absent. The sample consists of roughly 510,000 clones, roughly 85% of them appearing once. What was sequenced was PBMCs. The receptors come from a middle-aged woman in good health. Some clones in this sample may be carry-over from other donors' samples.

V is TRBV5-8 and J is TRBJ2-1; 13 nucleotides align to TRBD2. Germline values: CDR1 SGHTS, CDR2 YDEGEE. V lost 4 bases and J lost 5; bases outside the gene matches: 3. CDR3 size: 15 residues. This CDR3 is CASSAGTSGDNEQFF. CDR3 coding DNA: TGTGCCAGCAGCGCTGGGACTAGCGGGGACAATGAGCAGTTCTTC. Complete variable domain (other parts from reference TRBV5-8 and TRBJ2-1): EAGVTQSPTHLIKTRGQQATLRCSPISGHTSVYWYQQALGLGLQFLLWYDEGEERNRGNFPPRFSGRQFPNYSSELNVNALELEDSALYLCASSAGTSGDNEQFFGPGTRLTVL.

V usage is TRBV6-1 and J usage is TRBJ2-1; 7 bases are shared with TRBD2. This CDR3 comprises 15 residues. V trimming: 2 bases; J trimming: 6 bases; junction bases outside the gene matches: 7. Germline assignment: CDR1 MNHNS and CDR2 SASEGT. The CDR3 region is CASSELAGAGNEQFF. CDR3 nucleotide sequence: TGTGCCAGCAGTGAACTGGCGGGAGCAGGCAATGAGCAGTTCTTC.

The genes are TRBV28 and TRBJ2-2, with D tentatively TRBD2 (6 bases). CDR3 size: 17 residues. Trimming shortened V by 1 base and J by 5 bases, and 17 bases separated the two germline ends. Germline V gene sequence: CDR1 MDHEN, CDR2 SYDVKM. As DNA, the CDR3 is TGTGCCAGCAGTTTATCATTTGGGCGGGACCTAACCGGGGAGCTGTTTTTT. It is translated as CASSLSFGRDLTGELFF.

This chain links TRBV21-1 with TRBJ2-3; the table names TRBD2, a call not compared with the DNA. TRBV21-1 is an annotated pseudogene. There are 16 residues in the CDR3. The CDR3 sequence is CASSRWRGRDTDTQYF. The CDR3 DNA reads TGTGCCAGCAGCAGATGGAGGGGCAGAGACACAGATACGCAGTATTTT.

The chain has TRBV28 and TRBJ1-1, with D maybe TRBD1 (5 bases). In germline, CDR1 is MDHEN, CDR2 SYDVKM. This CDR3 region has 15 residues. The V and J ends lost 3 bases and 5 bases respectively, with 16 bases between them. For the CDR3, the DNA is TGTGCCAGCAGTTTCCGCGGGGCCAGGGTTACTGAAGCTTTCTTT. Translating gives CASSFRGARVTEAFF.

This clone appeared a single time. The gene calls are TRBV5-1 and TRBJ1-2; unclear D gene. Looked up from germline, CDR1 is SGHRS and CDR2 is YFSETQ. V lost 0 bases and J lost 7, with 16 bases in between. This CDR3 is built from 15 residues. CDR3 region: CASSLDGEPYGGYTF. DNA for the CDR3: TGCGCCAGCAGCTTGGACGGGGAACCTTATGGTGGCTACACCTTC.

As regards this clone: One end of the junction varies from germline; a read error may be responsible. The genes are TRBV2 and TRBJ2-3, with D uncertain. This CDR3 has 15 amino acids. From germline, CDR1 is SNHLY and CDR2 FYNNEI. As DNA, the CDR3 is TGTGCCAGCAGCTCCCTGGGCGCCCGGATAGATACGCGGTATTTT. This translates into CASSSLGARIDTRYF.

The chain couples TRBV2 to TRBJ1-2, with D unclear. Trimming took 8 bases from V and 5 from J, leaving 18 bases between them. This CDR3 is built from 14 residues. The germline CDR1 and CDR2 sequences are SNHLY and FYNNEI. The CDR3 bases are TGTGCCAGCCGACGAGCGGGGTTGCCTTATGGCTACACCTTC. Translated: CASRRAGLPYGYTF.

A few counts support this clone. This chain links TRBV9 with TRBJ2-1, with D perhaps TRBD1 or TRBD2 (5 bases each). The germline V gene encodes CDR1 SGDLS and CDR2 YYNGEE. The CDR3 sequence is 14 residues long. V was trimmed by 0 bases and J by 6 bases, leaving 10 bases between them. In DNA form, the CDR3 reads TGTGCCAGCAGCGTAGATGGGGGTAGCAATGAGCAGTTCTTC. This gives the protein CASSVDGGSNEQFF.

This chain uses TRBV10-3 with TRBJ1-3; 12 nucleotides match TRBD1. Germline values: CDR1 ENHRY, CDR2 SYGVKD. V dropped 0 bases and J dropped 7; count of bases not matched to a gene: 10. The CDR3 is 18 residues long. CDR3 nucleotide sequence: TGTGCCATCAGTGAGTCGCGACCGGGACAGGGGGCGCAGAACACCATATATTTT. Amino acid sequence: CAISESRPGQGAQNTIYF.

This chain uses TRBV6-5 with TRBJ1-5; D remains unclear. Germline V gene data show CDR1 as MNHEY and CDR2 as SVGAGI. V was shortened by 3 bases and J by 3 bases, with 3 bases between the two germline ends. The length of the CDR3 is 12 residues. The CDR3 loop reads CASSYANQPQHF. CDR3 DNA: TGTGCCAGCAGTTATGCCAATCAGCCCCAGCATTTT.

This chain's CDR3 is CASSKEESGFNEQFF. The DNA for the CDR3 is TGTGCCAGCAGTAAAGAAGAAAGCGGTTTCAATGAGCAGTTCTTC. The genes are TRBV6-5 and TRBJ2-1; D perhaps matches TRBD2 (5 bases). Trimming left V 5 bases short and J 6 bases short, with 17 bases between. Germline V lookup: CDR1 MNHEY, CDR2 SVGAGI. This CDR3 has 15 amino acids.

The chain employs TRBV5-4 and TRBJ2-3, with TRBD2 identical over 8 bases. The CDR3 is 12 residues long. The V and J ends lost 4 bases and 8 bases, in that order; junction bases with no gene match: 3. In germline, CDR1 is SGHNT, CDR2 YYREEE (reference sequence). The CDR3 nucleotides read TGTGCCAGCAGCCGGGAGGGGGGTACGCAGTATTTT. This codes for CASSREGGTQYF.

The CDR3 DNA follows: TGCGCCAGCAGCCAGTTAGCGGGAGGGCCGAGCACAGATACGCAGTATTTT. This sequence encodes CASSQLAGGPSTDTQYF. V usage is TRBV4-1 and J usage is TRBJ2-3, with 11 bases identical to TRBD2. The V gene's germline CDR1 is MGHRA and CDR2 YSYEKL. V lost 3 bases to trimming and J lost 0 bases; unmatched junction nucleotides: 5. CDR3 length: 17 amino acids.

This clone was detected a few times. The chain is built from TRBV9 and TRBJ1-1; D unclear. Between the trimmed V and J ends, which lost 0 bases and 8 bases, there was a span of 11 bases. This CDR3 contains 13 residues. In germline, CDR1 is SGDLS, CDR2 YYNGEE. The CDR3 DNA follows: TGTGCCAGCAGCGTAGACGACAACCGAGAAGCTTTCTTT. This encodes CASSVDDNREAFF.

The rearrangement links TRBV7-3 to TRBJ1-1; D possibly corresponds to TRBD1 (5 bases). Germline CDR1 SGHTA, CDR2 FQGTGA. The length of the CDR3 is 13 residues. V was clipped by 2 bases and J by 8 bases, with 12 bases between them. The CDR3 sequence: CASSLQGTGEAFF. The DNA of the CDR3 is TGTGCCAGCAGCTTACAGGGTACGGGGGAAGCTTTCTTT.

The rearrangement links TRBV27 to TRBJ2-1; D unclear. Trimming removed 3 bases from V and 2 bases from J, with 14 bases in between. The CDR3 totals 16 residues. Germline CDR1 is MNHEY and CDR2 is SMNVEV (reference sequence). CDR3 coding DNA: TGTGCCAGCAGTTTTTGGGGTCCCGGCACCTACAATGAGCAGTTCTTC. This translates into CASSFWGPGTYNEQFF.

The chain is built from TRBV18 and TRBJ1-1; 8 bases align to TRBD1. Germline CDR1 reads KGHSH; CDR2 reads LQKENI. With V trimmed by 0 bases and J by 7 bases, 10 bases remained unmatched. The CDR3 is 16 residues long. The CDR3 sequence: CASSPPTGVVLGEAFF. Written as DNA, the CDR3 is TGTGCCAGCTCACCACCGACAGGGGTTGTTTTAGGTGAAGCTTTCTTT.

This clone has a count of ten or more. The CDR3, as DNA: TGTGCCATCAGCCCGAGGGGCACTGAAGCTTTCTTT. Translation: CAISPRGTEAFF. This chain uses TRBV10-3 with TRBJ1-1; D is perhaps TRBD1 (5 bases). The CDR3 spans 12 residues. CDR1 is ENHRY and CDR2 is SYGVKD in the germline V gene. Trimming stripped 6 bases from V and 4 bases from J, with 9 bases between.

The sample holds one count of this clone. The V and J genes are TRBV19 and TRBJ2-1, with 11 bases matching TRBD2. V gave up 5 bases and J gave up 0 bases; unmatched junction bases: 12. Germline CDR1 reads LNHDA; CDR2 reads SQIVND (reference sequence). The CDR3 contains 19 residues. The CDR3 sequence is CASSFRLAGPKSSYNEQFF. For the CDR3, the DNA is TGTGCCAGTAGTTTCCGACTAGCGGGACCTAAGAGCTCCTACAATGAGCAGTTCTTC.

This sequence joins TRBV7-3 and TRBJ2-2, with D uncertain. Germline V gives CDR1 SGHTA, CDR2 FQGTGA. The V end was cut by 2 bases, the J end by 7 bases, with 14 bases between. The CDR3 consists of 15 residues. Written as DNA, the CDR3 is TGTGCCAGCAGCTTATCAGGCGGCCCTGGCGGGGAGCTGTTTTTT. Translating gives CASSLSGGPGGELFF.

This clone occurred once. The rearrangement links TRBV19 to TRBJ2-5; a weak D match, TRBD1 (6 bases). The CDR3 is made up of 15 amino acids. V was cut by 4 bases and J by 2 bases, with 14 bases left in between. The germline V gene has CDR1 LNHDA and CDR2 SQIVND (reference sequence). CDR3 in amino acids: CASSTFGQPQETQYF. In DNA, the CDR3 is TGTGCCAGTAGTACCTTCGGACAGCCTCAAGAGACCCAGTACTTC. The entire variable domain, with the rest obtained from reference TRBV19 and TRBJ2-5, is as follows: DGGITQSPKYLFRKEGQNVTLSCEQNLNHDAMYWYRQDPGQGLRLIYYSQIVNDFQKGDIAEGYSVSREKKESFPLTVTSAQKNPTAFYLCASSTFGQPQETQYFGPGTRLLVL.

The rearrangement uses TRBV7-8 and TRBJ2-3, with D tentatively TRBD2 (5 bases). The length of the CDR3 is 14 residues. Germline loops: CDR1 SGHVS, CDR2 FQNEAQ. V was shortened by 7 bases and J by 2 bases, with 13 bases between the two germline ends. The CDR3 here is CASMEVEITDTQYF. Here the CDR3 DNA reads TGTGCCAGCATGGAGGTGGAAATCACAGATACGCAGTATTTT.

V and J are TRBV15 and TRBJ2-7; tentatively, D is TRBD2 (6 bases). The CDR3 spans 15 residues. Trimming shortened V by 5 bases and J by 1 base, and 15 bases separated the two germline ends. Germline-derived CDR1 and CDR2 are LNHNV and YYDKDF (reference sequence). The CDR3 nucleotides are TGTGCCACCAGCGAGGGAGGCAGCGGATCCTACGAGCAGTACTTC. This gives the protein CATSEGGSGSYEQYF.

In its sample, this clone was seen once. The V gene is TRBV5-1, the J gene TRBJ2-1; 13 nucleotides match TRBD2. CDR1 SGHRS and CDR2 YFSETQ come from the germline V gene. CDR3 size: 15 residues. The J segment lost 9 bases and the V segment lost 2 bases, leaving 5 bases of the junction unmatched. Here the CDR3 reads CASSFGTSGTIEQFF. The CDR3 DNA reads TGCGCCAGCAGCTTTGGGACTAGCGGGACCATTGAGCAGTTCTTC.